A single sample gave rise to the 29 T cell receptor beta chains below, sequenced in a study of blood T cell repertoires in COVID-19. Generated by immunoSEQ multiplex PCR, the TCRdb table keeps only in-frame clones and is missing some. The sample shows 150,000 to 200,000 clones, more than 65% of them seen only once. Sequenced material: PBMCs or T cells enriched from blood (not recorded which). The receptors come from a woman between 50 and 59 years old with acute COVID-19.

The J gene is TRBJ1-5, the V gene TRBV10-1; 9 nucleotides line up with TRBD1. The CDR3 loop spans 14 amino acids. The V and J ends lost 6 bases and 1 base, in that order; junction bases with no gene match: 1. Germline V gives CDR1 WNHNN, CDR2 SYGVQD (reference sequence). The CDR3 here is CASRGQGSNQPQHF. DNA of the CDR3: TGCGCCAGCAGGGGACAGGGAAGCAATCAGCCCCAGCATTTT.

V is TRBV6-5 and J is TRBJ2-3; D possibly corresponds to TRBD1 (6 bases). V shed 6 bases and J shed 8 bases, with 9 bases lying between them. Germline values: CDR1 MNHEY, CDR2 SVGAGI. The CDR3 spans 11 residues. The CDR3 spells CASRVGGTQYF. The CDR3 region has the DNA TGTGCCAGCAGGGTAGGGGGTACGCAGTATTTT.

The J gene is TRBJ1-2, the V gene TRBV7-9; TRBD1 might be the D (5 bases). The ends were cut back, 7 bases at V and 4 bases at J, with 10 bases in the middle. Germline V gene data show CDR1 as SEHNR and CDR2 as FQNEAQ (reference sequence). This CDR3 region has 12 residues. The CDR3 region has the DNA TGTGCCAGCAACCAGGGAACCTATGGCTACACCTTC. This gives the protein CASNQGTYGYTF.

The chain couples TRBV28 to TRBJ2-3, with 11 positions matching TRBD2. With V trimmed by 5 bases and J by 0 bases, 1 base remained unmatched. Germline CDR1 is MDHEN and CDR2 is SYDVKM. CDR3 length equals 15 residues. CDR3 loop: CASSLAGGSTDTQYF. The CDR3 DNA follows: TGTGCCAGCAGTCTAGCGGGGGGAAGCACAGATACGCAGTATTTT.

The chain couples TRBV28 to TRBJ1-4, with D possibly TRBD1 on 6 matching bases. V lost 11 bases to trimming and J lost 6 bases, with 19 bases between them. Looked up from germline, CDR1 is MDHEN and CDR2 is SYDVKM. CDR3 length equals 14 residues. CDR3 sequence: CALQGLGADEKLFF. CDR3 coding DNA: TGTGCCCTGCAGGGGTTGGGGGCGGATGAAAAACTGTTTTTT.

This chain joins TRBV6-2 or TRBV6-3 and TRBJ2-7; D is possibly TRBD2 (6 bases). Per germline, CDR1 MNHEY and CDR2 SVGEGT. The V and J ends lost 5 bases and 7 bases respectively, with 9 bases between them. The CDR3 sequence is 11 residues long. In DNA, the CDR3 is TGTGCCAGCAGTCCAGGGAGGGAGCAGTACGTC. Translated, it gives CASSPGREQYV.

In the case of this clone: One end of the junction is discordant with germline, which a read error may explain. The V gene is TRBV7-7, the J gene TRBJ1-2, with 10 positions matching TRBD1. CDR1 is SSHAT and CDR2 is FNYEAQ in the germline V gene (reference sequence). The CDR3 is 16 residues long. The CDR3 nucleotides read TGTGCTAGCAGCTTAGATCCGGGACAGGGGAACTATGGCTACACCTTC. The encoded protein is CASSLDPGQGNYGYTF. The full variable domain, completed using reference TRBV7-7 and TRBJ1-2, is GAGVSQSPRYKVTKRGQDVTLRCDPISSHATLYWYQQALGQGPEFLTYFNYEAQPDKSGLPSDRFSAERPEGSISTLTIQRTEQRDSAMYRCASSLDPGQGNYGYTFGSGTRLTVV.

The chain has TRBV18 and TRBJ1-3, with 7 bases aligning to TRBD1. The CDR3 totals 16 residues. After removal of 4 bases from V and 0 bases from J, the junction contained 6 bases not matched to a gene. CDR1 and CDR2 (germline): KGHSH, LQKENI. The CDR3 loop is CASSRKDRLSGNTIYF. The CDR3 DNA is TGTGCCAGCTCACGTAAGGACAGGCTCTCTGGAAACACCATATATTTT.

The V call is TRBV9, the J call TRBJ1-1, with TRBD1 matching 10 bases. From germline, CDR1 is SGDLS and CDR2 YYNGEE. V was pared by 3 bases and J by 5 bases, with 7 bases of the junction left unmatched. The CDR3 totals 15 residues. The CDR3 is CASSARQGARTEAFF. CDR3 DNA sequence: TGTGCCAGCAGCGCCAGACAGGGGGCGCGAACTGAAGCTTTCTTT. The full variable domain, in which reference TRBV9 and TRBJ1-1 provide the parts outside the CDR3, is DSGVTQTPKHLITATGQRVTLRCSPRSGDLSVYWYQQSLDQGLQFLIQYYNGEERAKGNILERFSAQQFPDLHSELNLSSLELGDSALYFCASSARQGARTEAFFGQGTRLTVV.

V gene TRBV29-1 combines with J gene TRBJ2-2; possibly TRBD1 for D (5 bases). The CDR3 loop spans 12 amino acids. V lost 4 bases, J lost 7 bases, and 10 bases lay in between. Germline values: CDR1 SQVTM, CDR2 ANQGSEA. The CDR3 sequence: CSVGQGNGELFF. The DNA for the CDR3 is TGCAGCGTTGGCCAGGGTAACGGGGAGCTGTTTTTT.

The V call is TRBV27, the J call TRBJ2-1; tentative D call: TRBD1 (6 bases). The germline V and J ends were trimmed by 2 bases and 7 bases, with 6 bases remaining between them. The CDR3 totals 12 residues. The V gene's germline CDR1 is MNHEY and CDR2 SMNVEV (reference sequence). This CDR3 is CASSLTGNEQFF. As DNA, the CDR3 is TGTGCCAGCAGTTTAACAGGGAATGAGCAGTTCTTC.

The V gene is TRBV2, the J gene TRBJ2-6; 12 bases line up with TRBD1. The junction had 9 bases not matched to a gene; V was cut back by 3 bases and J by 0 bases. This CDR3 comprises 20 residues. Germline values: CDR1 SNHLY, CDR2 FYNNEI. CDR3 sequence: CASSDRGTGGPISGANVLTF. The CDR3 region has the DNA TGTGCCAGCAGTGATCGGGGGACAGGGGGCCCGATCTCTGGGGCCAACGTCCTGACTTTC.

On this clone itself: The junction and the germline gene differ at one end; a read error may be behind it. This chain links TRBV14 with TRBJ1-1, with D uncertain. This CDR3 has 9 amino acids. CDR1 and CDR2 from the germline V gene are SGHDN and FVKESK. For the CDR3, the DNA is TGTGCGATCCAGGTCCGTGGATGCTTT. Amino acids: CAIQVRGCF.

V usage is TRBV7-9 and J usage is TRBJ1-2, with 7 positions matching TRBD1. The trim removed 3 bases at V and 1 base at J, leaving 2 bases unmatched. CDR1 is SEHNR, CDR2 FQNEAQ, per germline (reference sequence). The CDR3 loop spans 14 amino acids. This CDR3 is CASSFGTDNYGYTF. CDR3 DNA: TGTGCCAGCAGCTTCGGGACAGATAACTATGGCTACACCTTC.

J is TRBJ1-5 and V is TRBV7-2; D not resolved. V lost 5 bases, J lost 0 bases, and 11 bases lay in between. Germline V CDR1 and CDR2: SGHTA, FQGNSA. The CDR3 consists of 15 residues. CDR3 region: CASSIGSYSNQPQHF. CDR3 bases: TGTGCCAGCAGCATCGGGTCGTATAGCAATCAGCCCCAGCATTTT.

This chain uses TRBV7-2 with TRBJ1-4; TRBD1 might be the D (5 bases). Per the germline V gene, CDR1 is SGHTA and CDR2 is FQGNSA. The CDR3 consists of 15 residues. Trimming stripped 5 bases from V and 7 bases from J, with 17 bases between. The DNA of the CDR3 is TGTGCCAGCAGCCTATGGACACTAGCAAGTGAAAAACTGTTTTTT. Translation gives CASSLWTLASEKLFF. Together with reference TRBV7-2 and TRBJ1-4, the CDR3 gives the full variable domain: GAGVSQSPSNKVTEKGKDVELRCDPISGHTALYWYRQSLGQGLEFLIYFQGNSAPDKSGLPSDRFSAERTGGSVSTLTIQRTQQEDSAVYLCASSLWTLASEKLFFGSGTQLSVL.

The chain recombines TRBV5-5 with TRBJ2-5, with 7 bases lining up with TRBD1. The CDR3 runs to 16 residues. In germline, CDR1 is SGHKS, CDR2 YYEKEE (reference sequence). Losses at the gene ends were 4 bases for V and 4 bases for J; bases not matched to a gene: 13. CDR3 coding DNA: TGTGCCAGCAGCCCGCGAATTGGGACAGCAGGAGAGACCCAGTACTTC. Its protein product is CASSPRIGTAGETQYF.

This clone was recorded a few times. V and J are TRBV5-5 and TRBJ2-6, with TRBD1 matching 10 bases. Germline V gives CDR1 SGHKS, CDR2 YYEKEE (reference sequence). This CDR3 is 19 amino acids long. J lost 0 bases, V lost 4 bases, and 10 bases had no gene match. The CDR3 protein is CASSRTRTGGTSGANVLTF. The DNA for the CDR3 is TGTGCCAGCAGCAGGACCCGGACAGGGGGGACCTCTGGGGCCAACGTCCTGACTTTC.

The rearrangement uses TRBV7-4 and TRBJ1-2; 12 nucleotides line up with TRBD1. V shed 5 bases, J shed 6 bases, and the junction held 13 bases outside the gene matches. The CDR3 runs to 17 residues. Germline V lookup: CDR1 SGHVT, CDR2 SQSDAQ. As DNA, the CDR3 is TGTGCCAGCAGCCGACCGGGACAGGGGGCAGAGTCGGATGGCTACACCTTC. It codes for CASSRPGQGAESDGYTF. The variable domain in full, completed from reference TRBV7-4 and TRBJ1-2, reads GAGVSQSPRYKVAKRGRDVALRCDSISGHVTLYWYRQTLGQGSEVLTYSQSDAQRDKSGRPSGRFSAERPERSVSTLKIQRTEQGDSAVYLCASSRPGQGAESDGYTFGSGTRLTVV.

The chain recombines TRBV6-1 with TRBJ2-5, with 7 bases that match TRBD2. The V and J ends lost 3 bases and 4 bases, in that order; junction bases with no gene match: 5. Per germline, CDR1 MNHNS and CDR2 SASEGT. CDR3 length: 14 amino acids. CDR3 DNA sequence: TGTGCCAGCAGTGAGTCGTGGGGGGGAGAGACCCAGTACTTC. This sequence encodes CASSESWGGETQYF.

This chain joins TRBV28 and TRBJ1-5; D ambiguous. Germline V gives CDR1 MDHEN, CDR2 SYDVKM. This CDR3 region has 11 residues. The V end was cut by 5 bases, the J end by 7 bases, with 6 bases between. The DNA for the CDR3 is TGTGCCAGCAGTAGGAGGCAGCCCCAGCATTTT. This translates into CASSRRQPQHF.

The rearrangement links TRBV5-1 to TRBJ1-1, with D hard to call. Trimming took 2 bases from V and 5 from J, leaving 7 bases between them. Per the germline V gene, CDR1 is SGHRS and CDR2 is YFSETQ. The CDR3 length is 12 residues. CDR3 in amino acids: CASSLGRTEAFF. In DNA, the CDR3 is TGCGCCAGCAGCTTAGGGAGGACTGAAGCTTTCTTT.

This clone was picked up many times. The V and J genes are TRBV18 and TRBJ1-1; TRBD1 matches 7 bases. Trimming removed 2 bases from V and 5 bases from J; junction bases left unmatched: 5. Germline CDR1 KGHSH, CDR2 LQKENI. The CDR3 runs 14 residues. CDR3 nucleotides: TGTGCCAGCTCACCAAACAGGGGCGAGACTGAAGCTTTCTTT. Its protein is CASSPNRGETEAFF.

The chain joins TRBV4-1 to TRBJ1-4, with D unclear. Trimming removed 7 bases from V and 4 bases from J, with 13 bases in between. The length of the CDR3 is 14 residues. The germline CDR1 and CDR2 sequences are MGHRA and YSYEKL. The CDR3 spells CASTNGGNNEKLFF. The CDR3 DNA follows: TGCGCCAGCACGAATGGAGGGAATAATGAAAAACTGTTTTTT.

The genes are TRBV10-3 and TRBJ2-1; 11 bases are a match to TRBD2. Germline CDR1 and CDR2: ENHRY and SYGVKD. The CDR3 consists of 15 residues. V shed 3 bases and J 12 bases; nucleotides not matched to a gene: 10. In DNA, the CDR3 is TGTGCCATCAGTGATACAACTAGCGGGGGTATTGGGCAGTTCTTC. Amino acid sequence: CAISDTTSGGIGQFF.

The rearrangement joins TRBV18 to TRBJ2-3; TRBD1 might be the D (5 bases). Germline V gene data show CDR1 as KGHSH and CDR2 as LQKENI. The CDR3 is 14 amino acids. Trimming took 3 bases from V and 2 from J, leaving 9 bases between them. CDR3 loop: CASSPRQTTDTQYF. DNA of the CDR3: TGTGCCAGCTCACCCCGACAGACCACAGATACGCAGTATTTT. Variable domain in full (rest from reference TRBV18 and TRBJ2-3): NAGVMQNPRHLVRRRGQEARLRCSPMKGHSHVYWYRQLPEEGLKFMVYLQKENIIDESGMPKERFSAEFPKEGPSILRIQQVVRGDSAAYFCASSPRQTTDTQYFGPGTRLTVL.

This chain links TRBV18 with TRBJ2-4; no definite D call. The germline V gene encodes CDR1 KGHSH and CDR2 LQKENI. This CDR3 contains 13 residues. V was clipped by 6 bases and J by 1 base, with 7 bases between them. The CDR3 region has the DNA TGTGCCAGCTCCCCTAGTGCCAAAAACATTCAGTACTTC. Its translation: CASSPSAKNIQYF.

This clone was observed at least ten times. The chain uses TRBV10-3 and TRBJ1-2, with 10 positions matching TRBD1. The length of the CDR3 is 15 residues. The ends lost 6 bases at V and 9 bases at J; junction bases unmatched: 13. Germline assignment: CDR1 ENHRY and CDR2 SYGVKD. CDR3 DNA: TGTGCCATCAGGGAACCATCGGGACAGGGGCTGAGCTACACCTTC. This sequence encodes CAIREPSGQGLSYTF.

CDR3 sequence: CASRREGGLAVGANVLTF. The CDR3 coding sequence is TGTGCCAGCCGCAGGGAGGGGGGGCTTGCAGTTGGGGCCAACGTCCTGACTTTC. The chain recombines TRBV5-4 with TRBJ2-6; a possible D gene is TRBD2 (7 bases). This CDR3 is 18 amino acids long. In germline, CDR1 is SGHNT, CDR2 YYREEE (reference sequence). V shed 7 bases and J shed 3 bases, with 23 bases lying between them.